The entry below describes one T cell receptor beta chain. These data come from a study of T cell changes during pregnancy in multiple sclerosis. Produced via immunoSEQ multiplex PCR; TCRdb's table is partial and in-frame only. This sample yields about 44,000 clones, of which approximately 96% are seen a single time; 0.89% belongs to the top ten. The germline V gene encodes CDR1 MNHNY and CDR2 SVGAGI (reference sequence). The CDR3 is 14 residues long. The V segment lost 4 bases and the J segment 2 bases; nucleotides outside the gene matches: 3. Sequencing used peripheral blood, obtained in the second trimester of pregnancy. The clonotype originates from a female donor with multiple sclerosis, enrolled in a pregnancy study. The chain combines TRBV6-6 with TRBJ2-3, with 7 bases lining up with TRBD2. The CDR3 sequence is CASSWAGVTDTQYF. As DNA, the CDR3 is TGTGCCAGCAGTTGGGCGGGGGTCACAGATACGCAGTATTTT.